Listed here are 16 T cell receptor beta chains from one sample, sequenced in a study of shared clonotypes between healthy human individuals. Using immunoSEQ multiplex PCR, the repertoire was profiled, and TCRdb retains in-frame clones only, with some absent. The data hold some 2.3 million clones, with about 92% observed a single time. The specimen sequenced was naive CD4+ T cells from PBMCs. Indicated subset: CD45RA+ positively selected. These receptor sequences come from a man younger than 35 in good health. Some clones in this sample may be carry-over from other donors' samples.

The sample holds one count of this clone. The CDR3 coding sequence is TGTGCCAGCAGTTCCCGGACAGGGCTTCTTCAGTCGGGCGAGACCCAGTACTTC. Encoded protein: CASSSRTGLLQSGETQYF. This chain links TRBV27 with TRBJ2-5, with TRBD1 matching 8 bases. J was trimmed by 5 bases and V by 4 bases; bases with no gene match: 18. CDR1 is MNHEY, CDR2 SMNVEV, per germline (reference sequence). The CDR3 loop spans 18 amino acids.

The rearrangement uses TRBV30 and TRBJ1-2; no clear D gene. This CDR3 contains 12 residues. V lost 4 bases, J lost 4 bases, and 10 bases lay in between. The germline V gene has CDR1 GTSNPN and CDR2 SVGIG (reference sequence). The DNA of the CDR3 is TGTGCCTGGAACGAGGAAACCTATGGCTACACCTTC. It encodes CAWNEETYGYTF.

The chain has TRBV15 and TRBJ2-5, with 7 bases identical to TRBD2. The CDR3 is 15 residues long. Per the germline V gene, CDR1 is LNHNV and CDR2 is YYDKDF (reference sequence). After removal of 5 bases from V and 1 base from J, the junction contained 7 bases not matched to a gene. The CDR3 nucleotides are TGTGCCACCAGCGGTAGACTAGCTCGCCAAGAGACCCAGTACTTC. As protein: CATSGRLARQETQYF.

In the case of this clone: Other DNA sequences in this specimen translate into the identical CDR3. The gene calls are TRBV5-1 and TRBJ2-3, with TRBD1 identical over 9 bases. CDR1 and CDR2 from the germline V gene are SGHRS and YFSETQ. This CDR3 spans 14 amino acids. The V gene end was trimmed by 0 bases and the J gene end by 5 bases; junction bases not matched to a gene: 1. As DNA, the CDR3 is TGCGCCAGCAGCTTGGGGACAGGGGAAGATACGCAGTATTTT. Translation: CASSLGTGEDTQYF.

The chain recombines TRBV6-5 with TRBJ2-1, with 7 nucleotides matching TRBD2. V was clipped by 6 bases and J by 0 bases; unmatched bases: 5. There are 15 residues in the CDR3. Germline CDR1 and CDR2: MNHEY and SVGAGI. CDR3 region: CASRITGGSYNEQFF. The CDR3 region has the DNA TGTGCCAGCAGAATTACGGGGGGCTCCTACAATGAGCAGTTCTTC.

The J gene is TRBJ2-5, the V gene TRBV5-1; D unclear. Germline CDR1 reads SGHRS; CDR2 reads YFSETQ. The CDR3 is made up of 12 amino acids. Trimming took 7 bases from V and 5 from J, leaving 12 bases between them. CDR3 sequence reads: CASRLLGETQYF. In DNA, the CDR3 is TGCGCCAGCCGCCTGCTGGGGGAGACCCAGTACTTC.

CDR3 region: CASRVLSLDIPRRYTGELFF. Written as DNA, the CDR3 is TGTGCCAGCAGAGTTTTATCCCTCGACATTCCTAGAAGGTACACCGGGGAGCTGTTTTTT. The chain combines TRBV27 with TRBJ2-2, with unresolved D. Germline V CDR1 and CDR2: MNHEY, SMNVEV (reference sequence). CDR3 length: 20 amino acids. V lost 6 bases and J 3 bases, leaving 29 bases between the germline ends.

J is TRBJ1-1 and V is TRBV7-3; D is possibly TRBD1 (6 bases). From germline, CDR1 is SGHTA and CDR2 FQGTGA. V gave up 0 bases and J gave up 1 base, with 15 bases separating them. The CDR3 sequence is 17 residues long. This CDR3 reads CASSLTAGASRNTEAFF. DNA for the CDR3: TGTGCCAGCAGCTTAACGGCGGGGGCAAGTCGGAACACTGAAGCTTTCTTT. The complete variable domain, with remaining parts taken from reference TRBV7-3 and TRBJ1-1, reads GAGVSQTPSNKVTEKGKYVELRCDPISGHTALYWYRQSLGQGPEFLIYFQGTGAADDSGLPNDRFFAVRPEGSVSTLKIQRTERGDSAVYLCASSLTAGASRNTEAFFGQGTRLTVV.

This chain links TRBV4-3 with TRBJ2-1; D might be TRBD1 (5 bases). The CDR3 totals 14 residues. Germline CDR1 reads LGHNA; CDR2 reads YSLEER. V lost 4 bases, J lost 3 bases, and 10 bases lay in between. The CDR3 reads CASSPQGIYNEQFF. CDR3 bases: TGCGCCAGCAGCCCCCAGGGAATCTACAATGAGCAGTTCTTC.

V and J are TRBV11-3 and TRBJ2-7; the D is unclear. CDR1 SGHNT and CDR2 YENEEA come from the germline V gene. The CDR3 length is 12 residues. Trimming stripped 5 bases from V and 5 bases from J, with 10 bases between. This CDR3 reads CASSARMDEQYF. The CDR3, as DNA: TGTGCCAGCAGCGCCCGTATGGACGAGCAGTACTTC.

V usage is TRBV19 and J usage is TRBJ1-5; D unclear. Per germline, CDR1 LNHDA and CDR2 SQIVND (reference sequence). Trimming pared 1 base from V and 0 bases from J, leaving 4 bases between. The CDR3 has 14 amino acids. The CDR3 loop is CASSIGDSNQPQHF. CDR3 in DNA: TGTGCCAGTAGTATAGGAGATAGCAATCAGCCCCAGCATTTT.

V is TRBV18 and J is TRBJ2-7; D gene uncertain. Per the germline V gene, CDR1 is KGHSH and CDR2 is LQKENI. The V and J ends lost 3 bases and 6 bases respectively, with 9 bases between them. The length of the CDR3 is 12 residues. CDR3 residues: CASSPGRTEQYF. The CDR3 DNA sequence: TGTGCCAGCTCACCGGGAAGGACCGAGCAGTACTTC. Full variable domain (missing parts from reference TRBV18 and TRBJ2-7): NAGVMQNPRHLVRRRGQEARLRCSPMKGHSHVYWYRQLPEEGLKFMVYLQKENIIDESGMPKERFSAEFPKEGPSILRIQQVVRGDSAAYFCASSPGRTEQYFGPGTRLTVT.

Only a few counts were recorded for this clone. The chain is built from TRBV19 and TRBJ1-1; 8 bases are shared with TRBD1. Germline V gene data show CDR1 as LNHDA and CDR2 as SQIVND (reference sequence). The CDR3 runs to 18 residues. V gave up 3 bases and J gave up 0 bases; unmatched junction bases: 12. Here the CDR3 DNA reads TGTGCCAGTAGTATCATAGGGACAGGCATCCCTCTGAACACTGAAGCTTTCTTT. Its translation is CASSIIGTGIPLNTEAFF.

This sequence joins TRBV6-1 and TRBJ1-4, with TRBD1 as a possible D gene (6 bases). This CDR3 region has 14 residues. Germline lookup yields CDR1 MNHNS and CDR2 SASEGT. Trimming cost V 6 bases and J 2 bases, with 10 bases left between them. CDR3 residues: CASRHRATNEKLFF. The CDR3, as DNA: TGTGCCAGCAGGCACAGGGCGACTAATGAAAAACTGTTTTTT.

The chain is built from TRBV7-3 and TRBJ2-1; 13 nucleotides line up with TRBD2. The V gene's germline CDR1 is SGHTA and CDR2 FQGTGA. This CDR3 comprises 17 residues. V shed 0 bases, J shed 8 bases, and the junction held 7 bases outside the gene matches. Written as DNA, the CDR3 is TGTGCCAGCAGCTTAACGATTACTAGCGGGAGGGGCGATGAGCAGTTCTTC. As protein: CASSLTITSGRGDEQFF.

CDR3 region: CASSQMVAMDTQYF. The DNA for the CDR3 is TGCGCCAGCAGCCAAATGGTAGCTATGGATACGCAGTATTTT. The chain joins TRBV4-1 to TRBJ2-3; D gene uncertain. The V gene's germline CDR1 is MGHRA and CDR2 YSYEKL. The CDR3 extends over 14 amino acids. V lost 2 bases to trimming and J lost 6 bases, with 12 bases between them.